There are many counts of the clone carrying this TCR beta chain. This sample was taken from a study of T cells in Graves' hyperthyroidism and ophthalmopathy. Exclusion of a patient resulted from uncontrolled infection, other autoimmune disease, pregnancy or lactation. Diagnosis rested on symptoms, serum thyroxine and TRAb, thyroid ultrasound, and orbital computed tomography. The V gene's germline CDR1 is SGHRS and CDR2 YFSETQ. Trimming took off 4 bases at V and 0 bases at J, with 12 bases between the two ends. The CDR3 sequence is 15 residues long. What was amplified from RNA transcripts were TCR beta CDR3 regions. HTBI primers were used for first-round RT-PCR of the TCR CDR3. MiXCR was run by TCRdb on the multiplex PCR reads, yielding one entry per CDR3 protein. The table has approximately 620,000 distinct CDR3 sequences, roughly 15% seen once.

The sample was blood. The TCR was taken from a woman aged 40 to 49 with Graves' ophthalmopathy. The chain combines TRBV5-1 with TRBJ2-3; possible D gene TRBD2, 5 bases. The CDR3 bases are TGCGCCAGCAGCCCGGAGCAGCGGAGCACAGATACGCAGTATTTT. Its translation is CASSPEQRSTDTQYF.